These 27 T cell receptor beta chains came from one sample sequenced in a study of T cells in Graves' hyperthyroidism and ophthalmopathy (dated by TCRdb to about 2019). The library was built by means of multiplex PCR. TCRdb records Illumina HiSeq 2000 as the sequencer. Amplification of TCR beta CDR3 regions was carried out from RNA transcripts. For the first round of RT-PCR on the TCR CDR3, the HTBI primer set was used together with the Qiagen OneStep RT-PCR kit. TCRdb handled the public reads itself, with Q25 trimming in fastp and clone calling in MiXCR, and kept productive beta chains. Under each unique CDR3 protein, matching rows form one entry showing the most common genes and DNA. In this sample the table shows approximately 720,000 distinct CDR3 sequences, 18% of which occur a single time. Around 15% of the sample lies in the top ten. Sequencing was done on a sample of blood. Receptors originate from a woman in her forties or fifties with Graves' hyperthyroidism that later progressed to Graves' ophthalmopathy.

This clonotype has a handful of counts. The chain has TRBV2 and TRBJ1-4; tentatively, D is TRBD1 (5 bases). The CDR3 is made up of 15 amino acids. The V gene's germline CDR1 is SNHLY and CDR2 FYNNEI. Trimming cost V 0 bases and J 10 bases, with 15 bases left between them. This CDR3 is CASSEAGGMEGKLFF. The CDR3, as DNA: TGTGCCAGCAGTGAAGCTGGGGGGATGGAAGGAAAACTGTTTTTT.

With regard to this clonotype: With a much larger clone just one base away, this may be a read error. V is TRBV30 and J is TRBJ1-1; D gene ambiguous. Germline assignment: CDR1 GTSNPN and CDR2 SVGIG (reference sequence). This CDR3 comprises 12 residues. CDR3 amino acids: CARSPVNTEAFF. The CDR3 DNA follows: TGTGCCCGGAGTCCGGTGAACACTGAAGCTTTCTTT.

This clonotype came up many times. The genes are TRBV20-1 and TRBJ2-7; no clear D. V lost 4 bases and J lost 1, with 5 bases in between. CDR3 length: 11 amino acids. Germline CDR1 DFQATT, CDR2 SNEGSKA (reference sequence). The CDR3 loop reads CSATGSYEQYF. The DNA for the CDR3 is TGCAGTGCTACAGGTTCCTACGAGCAGTACTTC.

The rearrangement links TRBV11-2 to TRBJ2-5; D is uncertain. Germline V gene data show CDR1 as SGHAT and CDR2 as FQNNGV. V shed 6 bases and J shed 3 bases, with 8 bases lying between them. There are 12 residues in the CDR3. The CDR3 here is CASSGEKETQYF. The CDR3 nucleotides are TGTGCCAGCAGTGGGGAAAAAGAGACCCAGTACTTC.

This clonotype was observed a single time. A much larger clone differs from this one at a single base, so this may be a read error. The gene calls are TRBV6-1 and TRBJ1-1, with D possibly TRBD1 on 5 matching bases. This CDR3 contains 12 residues. The V end lost 2 bases, the J end lost 8 bases, and 9 bases lay between the germline ends. Germline CDR1 MNHNS, CDR2 SASEGT. CDR3 sequence reads: CASSEYRQEAFF. CDR3 DNA: TGTGCCAGCAGTGAATACAGACAGGAAGCTTTCTTT.

This clonotype was counted only a few times. J is TRBJ1-2 and V is TRBV6-1; 7 bases match TRBD1. V lost 5 bases to trimming and J lost 0 bases; unmatched junction nucleotides: 12. Germline V lookup: CDR1 MNHNS, CDR2 SASEGT. The length of the CDR3 is 17 residues. CDR3 sequence (DNA): TGTGCCAGCAGTCCCTGGACAGGACGAACCGCTAACTATGGCTACACCTTC. Protein product: CASSPWTGRTANYGYTF.

The chain combines TRBV4-1 with TRBJ1-6; 7 bases are shared with TRBD1. J lost 9 bases, V lost 0 bases, and 5 bases had no gene match. CDR1 MGHRA and CDR2 YSYEKL come from the germline V gene. The CDR3 consists of 15 residues. CDR3 protein: CASSQEGQPSSPLHF. The CDR3 region has the DNA TGCGCCAGCAGCCAAGAGGGACAGCCTAGTTCACCCCTCCACTTT.

This clonotype was observed a handful of times. V gene TRBV5-6 combines with J gene TRBJ2-7, with 8 positions matching TRBD2. There are 15 residues in the CDR3. Germline CDR1 and CDR2: SGHDT and YYEEEE. V was pared by 5 bases and J by 0 bases, with 7 bases of the junction left unmatched. DNA for the CDR3: TGTGCCAGCAGACCCCGGGGGGGATACTCCTACGAGCAGTACTTC. Translating gives CASRPRGGYSYEQYF.

Of note for this clonotype: This may be a read error, as it is one base from a much larger clone. The J gene is TRBJ1-1, the V gene TRBV27; 8 bases are a match to TRBD1. The germline CDR1 and CDR2 sequences are MNHEY and SMNVEV (reference sequence). CDR3 length: 15 amino acids. The CDR3 nucleotides are TGTGTCAGCAGTACCGGGACAGGAATAAACACTGAAGCTTTCTTT. Translated: CVSSTGTGINTEAFF.

This sequence joins TRBV20-1 and TRBJ2-1; 9 nucleotides align to TRBD1. The ends lost 7 bases at V and 2 bases at J; junction bases unmatched: 9. This CDR3 comprises 15 residues. CDR1 is DFQATT and CDR2 is SNEGSKA in the germline V gene (reference sequence). The CDR3 coding sequence is TGCAGTGTTGACATACAGGGGGCGGCCTACAATGAGCAGTTCTTC. This codes for CSVDIQGAAYNEQFF.

J is TRBJ2-2 and V is TRBV10-2; a possible D gene is TRBD2 (6 bases). The germline CDR1 and CDR2 sequences are WSHSY and SAAADI. This CDR3 has 15 amino acids. The V and J ends lost 4 bases and 3 bases respectively, with 12 bases between them. CDR3 nucleotides: TGCGCCAGCAGTGGGGACTTTGAGGACACCGGGGAGCTGTTTTTT. It encodes CASSGDFEDTGELFF.

About this clonotype: At one end, the junction sequence differs from germline, possibly due to a read error. This rearrangement joins TRBV5-1 to TRBJ2-2; D unclear. CDR1 is SGHRS, CDR2 YFSETQ, per germline. The CDR3 has 14 amino acids. In DNA, the CDR3 is TGCTCCAGCAGCTTGGTCGCGAACACCGGGGAGCTGTTTTTT. Its protein is CSSSLVANTGELFF. Based on the CDR3 plus reference TRBV5-1 and TRBJ2-2, the full variable domain is KAGVTQTPRYLIKTRGQQVTLSCSPISGHRSVSWYQQTPGQGLQFLFEYFSETQRNKGNFPGRFSGRQFSNSRSEMNVSTLELGDSALYLCSSSLVANTGELFFGEGSRLTVL.

This clonotype was detected ten times or more. This chain joins TRBV20-1 and TRBJ2-3, with 13 nucleotides matching TRBD2. Trimming took 6 bases from V and 1 from J; bases not matched to a gene: 4. CDR1 is DFQATT, CDR2 SNEGSKA, per germline (reference sequence). The CDR3 consists of 15 residues. CDR3 protein: CSARTSGGGTDTQYF. In DNA form, the CDR3 reads TGCAGTGCCCGGACTAGCGGGGGAGGCACAGATACGCAGTATTTT.

The chain has TRBV6-2 or TRBV6-3 and TRBJ2-5; no firm D call. Per germline, CDR1 MNHEY and CDR2 SVGEGT. Trimming left V 4 bases short and J 9 bases short, with 9 bases between. There are 11 residues in the CDR3. This CDR3 is CASSSFAAQYF. DNA of the CDR3: TGTGCCAGCAGTTCCTTTGCGGCCCAGTACTTC.

This clonotype was observed many times. This chain links TRBV12-3 or TRBV12-4 with TRBJ1-5; weak D call: TRBD1 (5 bases). The CDR3 runs to 15 residues. V was pared by 1 base and J by 7 bases, with 14 bases between. CDR3 sequence: CASSLVRGSGQPQHF. The CDR3 bases are TGTGCCAGCAGTTTAGTGAGGGGTTCCGGACAGCCCCAGCATTTT.

This clonotype was detected ten times or more. The V gene is TRBV27, the J gene TRBJ1-5; D call uncertain. With 5 bases removed from V and 3 bases from J, the gap between germline ends came to 5 bases. This CDR3 is built from 12 residues. From germline, CDR1 is MNHEY and CDR2 SMNVEV (reference sequence). The CDR3 region has the DNA TGTGCCAGCAGTAAGTACAATCAGCCCCAGCATTTT. This gives the protein CASSKYNQPQHF.

V usage is TRBV10-3 and J usage is TRBJ1-2; no firm D call. Trimming left V 3 bases short and J 8 bases short, with 16 bases between. This CDR3 comprises 14 residues. From germline, CDR1 is ENHRY and CDR2 SYGVKD. The CDR3 here is CAISDRREVGGYTF. The CDR3, as DNA: TGTGCCATCAGTGACCGCCGGGAGGTAGGCGGCTACACCTTC.

This clonotype appeared a few times. The chain links TRBV7-9 to TRBJ2-5; perhaps TRBD1 as D (6 bases). The V end lost 4 bases, the J end lost 4 bases, and 13 bases lay between the germline ends. In germline, CDR1 is SEHNR, CDR2 FQNEAQ (reference sequence). This CDR3 comprises 14 residues. DNA of the CDR3: TGTGCCAGCAGCTACAGGGAATTTGGAGAGACCCAGTACTTC. This encodes CASSYREFGETQYF.

This clonotype was detected a few times. The CDR3 here is CASSLSGTSGYGYTF. CDR3 bases: TGTGCCAGCAGTTTATCGGGCACCAGCGGGTATGGCTACACCTTC. The chain employs TRBV27 and TRBJ1-2; D is uncertain. V gave up 0 bases and J gave up 5 bases, with 13 bases separating them. The germline gives CDR1 MNHEY, CDR2 SMNVEV (reference sequence). CDR3 length equals 15 residues.

This clonotype was counted at least ten times. The chain links TRBV28 to TRBJ2-1, with unresolved D. This CDR3 contains 16 residues. Germline assignment: CDR1 MDHEN and CDR2 SYDVKM. V was cut by 5 bases and J by 0 bases, with 14 bases left in between. The CDR3: CASSLPTVSSYNEQFF. CDR3 nucleotide sequence: TGTGCCAGCAGTCTGCCGACGGTGAGCTCCTACAATGAGCAGTTCTTC.

This clonotype was observed a few times. The chain has TRBV30 and TRBJ1-4; TRBD1 matches 8 bases. The CDR3 runs to 15 residues. Germline assignment: CDR1 GTSNPN and CDR2 SVGIG (reference sequence). Germline trimming cut 3 bases from V and 8 bases from J; bases unmatched to any gene: 11. CDR3 coding DNA: TGTGCCTGGAGCGTCATCCGGGACAGGCCCGAAAAACTGTTTTTT. This gives the protein CAWSVIRDRPEKLFF.

At least ten counts were recorded for this clonotype. The rearrangement links TRBV12-3 or TRBV12-4 to TRBJ2-3; D gene ambiguous. This CDR3 has 14 residues. Trimming took off 5 bases at V and 1 base at J, with 10 bases between the two ends. The CDR3 DNA is TGTGCCAGCAGTGTTGGTCGAGGCACAGATACGCAGTATTTT. This translates into CASSVGRGTDTQYF.

This clonotype was seen ten or more times. The chain is built from TRBV30 and TRBJ2-3; possible D gene TRBD1, 6 bases. Germline lookup yields CDR1 GTSNPN and CDR2 SVGIG (reference sequence). The CDR3 extends over 11 amino acids. The V end lost 5 bases, the J end lost 5 bases, and 8 bases lay between the germline ends. The CDR3 nucleotides are TGTGCCTGGCGAGGGGGAGATACGCAGTATTTT. This encodes CAWRGGDTQYF.

This clonotype came up many times. The chain joins TRBV2 to TRBJ1-3; D might be TRBD1 (5 bases). Trimming removed 8 bases at V and 4 bases at J, with 24 bases between. CDR1 SNHLY and CDR2 FYNNEI come from the germline V gene. The length of the CDR3 is 17 residues. The CDR3 spells CASGLGGDHWAGNTIYF. In nucleotides, the CDR3 is TGTGCCAGCGGTCTCGGTGGGGACCACTGGGCGGGAAACACCATATATTTT.

This clonotype showed up many times. V and J are TRBV5-5 and TRBJ1-1, with 9 positions matching TRBD1. This CDR3 is built from 16 residues. J was trimmed by 4 bases and V by 2 bases; bases with no gene match: 9. CDR1 is SGHKS and CDR2 is YYEKEE in the germline V gene (reference sequence). The DNA for the CDR3 is TGTGCCAGCAGCTTCGGGGACAGGGTGCGGGGCACTGAAGCTTTCTTT. Protein: CASSFGDRVRGTEAFF.

There are a few counts of this clonotype. Given the absence of the conserved phenylalanine or tryptophan at the CDR3 end, a read error is likely. The chain recombines TRBV11-2 with TRBJ1-1, with TRBD1 matching 8 bases. The V and J ends lost 5 bases and 2 bases, in that order; junction bases with no gene match: 13. Germline V CDR1 and CDR2: SGHAT, FQNNGV. This CDR3 region has 17 residues. The DNA for the CDR3 is TGTGCCAGCAGCACCCTGACAGGGGTCAAGAGCAACACTGAAGCTTTCATT. As protein: CASSTLTGVKSNTEAFI.

At least ten counts were recorded for this clonotype. This sequence joins TRBV6-2 or TRBV6-3 and TRBJ2-2, with TRBD1 as a possible D gene (6 bases). V was cut by 5 bases and J by 3 bases, with 13 bases left in between. Looked up from germline, CDR1 is MNHEY and CDR2 is SVGEGT. The CDR3 runs 15 residues. The CDR3 DNA sequence: TGTGCCAGCAGTCTACAGGGATTCGACACCGGGGAGCTGTTTTTT. This sequence encodes CASSLQGFDTGELFF.